This paragraph reports one T cell receptor beta chain. Its antigen remains unidentified. Base-call qualities are not available, and no considerably larger clone is one nucleotide away. The data stem from a study of T cell responses to AZD1222 COVID-19 vaccine listed by TCRdb under 2021. About the study as a whole: A total of around 240 trial participants underwent TCR sequencing, of whom approximately 200 had received two doses of AZD1222 and roughly 26 had received two doses of the MenACWY control vaccine. Enrollment into the trials was organized by age into subgroups of 18-55, 56-69 and 70-plus years, and those subgroups contained roughly 140, 27 and 60 TCR-sequenced participants, respectively.

Overall results and qualifications from the work: Only five or six AZD1222 recipients were SARS-CoV-2 seropositive at baseline, limiting conclusions about previously exposed vaccinees. After two AZD1222 doses, both the breadth and the depth of spike-specific TCRs were significantly higher than at day 0 and than in MenACWY recipients. The 56-69-year group was small, and its depth increase did not reach significance, likely because of low power. Because no day 14 peak-response samples were available, the repertoires could be characterized only after the peak T cell response. Participants were mostly white British, with more females than males. The authors suggested clonal diversity may have been underestimated. Vaccine-associated CD4 TCRs spanned the whole spike protein, with dominant responses in regions 160-218 and 743-854. Nearly half of unique spike-specific TCRs reportedly recognized epitopes outside regions mutated in the B.1.351 and B.1.1.7 variants.

Counted from cysteine to phenylalanine, this CDR3 has 13 amino acids. The entry retains the CDR3 DNA only, 39 bases that are in frame from base 1. The junction carries 7 bases between V and J, which are trimmed by 4 bases and 1 base respectively. The CDR3 regions of human TCRbeta chains were subjected to immunosequencing. Processing in the source paper ran as follows. Repertoire TCRs were checked for matches against a reference library of SARS-CoV-2-specific TCRs that had been generated using the MIRA antigen-specificity platform. Breadth was defined as the fraction of unique TCRs that were SARS-CoV-2-associated. Depth was defined as the fraction of total T cells that were SARS-CoV-2-associated. Using the MIRA data, every spike-specific TCR was mapped to the spike region that the TCR reacted to and assigned to either a CD4 or a CD8 class. Log10-transformed breadth and depth values were compared by one-way ANOVA with Sidak's multiple comparisons tests. Imported from immuneACCESS, the table was reduced by TCRdb to in-frame sequences with V and J called. These copies leave out some clones; in studies compared against another copy, an unresolved V gene accounts for under half, and the cause of the remainder is not known. The DNA was the basis for D and trimming; V, J and clone size are from that table. Present in this sample are 100,000 to 150,000 clones, about 90% of which were seen just once. The top ten hold 4.4% of the sample.

This specimen's time point label, interpreted: baseline before first vaccination. The treatment or condition label on this specimen signifies: meningococcal conjugate vaccine given as trial control. The vaccinee samples were drawn from two UK trials, COV001 and COV002, one of which was a single-blind randomized controlled phase 2/3 trial testing AZD1222 (ChAdOx1 nCoV-19) in healthy adults. Trial participant PBMC samples were collected at day 0 and day 28 after the second dose for TCRbeta chain sequencing. The receptor was derived from an adult in good health. Source: peripheral blood, taken on day 0 of MenACWY control vaccination. The chain couples TRBV12-3 or TRBV12-4 to TRBJ1-1, with TRBD1 perhaps the D gene, on 5 matching bases. CDR3 reads: CASSSTGNTEAFF. Read as DNA, the sequence is TGTGCCAGCAGTTCTACAGGGAACACTGAAGCTTTCTTT.